These 25 T cell receptor beta chains originate from one sample sequenced in a study of blood T cell repertoires in COVID-19. TCRdb keeps only in-frame clones here, not all; method: immunoSEQ multiplex PCR. Of roughly 120,000 clones in the sample, about 85% were seen once. Sequenced material: peripheral blood. These receptors all stem from a man aged 80 or over with acute or convalescent COVID-19.

The chain uses TRBV28 and TRBJ1-5, with D tentatively TRBD1 (6 bases). V gave up 10 bases and J gave up 2 bases, with 18 bases separating them. The CDR3 is 15 amino acids. The germline V gene encodes CDR1 MDHEN and CDR2 SYDVKM. The CDR3 loop is CATLPPGGGNQPQHF. DNA of the CDR3: TGTGCCACCCTCCCCCCGGGGGGCGGCAATCAGCCCCAGCATTTT.

The V call is TRBV27, the J call TRBJ1-1; no clear D. V shed 5 bases and J shed 0 bases, with 13 bases lying between them. The germline V gene encodes CDR1 MNHEY and CDR2 SMNVEV (reference sequence). The CDR3 length is 15 residues. DNA of the CDR3: TGTGCCAGCAGTAGCGCCGGGATCATGAACACTGAAGCTTTCTTT. Its protein product is CASSSAGIMNTEAFF.

The chain recombines TRBV27 with TRBJ2-3; the D is unclear. The CDR3 covers 12 residues. Looked up from germline, CDR1 is MNHEY and CDR2 is SMNVEV (reference sequence). V gave up 6 bases and J gave up 2 bases, with 6 bases separating them. DNA for the CDR3: TGTGCCAGCAGCTTTTCCACAGATACGCAGTATTTT. As protein: CASSFSTDTQYF.

CDR3 in DNA: TGTGCCAGCAGCAGGACTTCCTCCTACGAGCAGTACTTC. Its translation is CASSRTSSYEQYF. The V gene is TRBV12-3 or TRBV12-4, the J gene TRBJ2-7, with D perhaps TRBD2 (5 bases). This CDR3 has 13 residues. Trimming removed 6 bases from V and 0 bases from J, with 9 bases in between.

The genes are TRBV19 and TRBJ1-2; maybe TRBD1 (5 bases). Germline V gene data show CDR1 as LNHDA and CDR2 as SQIVND (reference sequence). This CDR3 has 15 residues. Trimming pared 1 base from V and 8 bases from J, leaving 17 bases between. CDR3 residues: CASSIALRTLIGYTF. In DNA, the CDR3 is TGTGCCAGTAGTATAGCCCTCCGGACACTAATCGGCTACACCTTC.

The chain uses TRBV24-1 and TRBJ2-5; tentative D call: TRBD2 (6 bases). Trimming pared 2 bases from V and 1 base from J, leaving 25 bases between. The CDR3 covers 20 residues. Germline assignment: CDR1 KGHDR and CDR2 SFDVKD. This CDR3 is CATSDSPRLGPYYTQETQYF. DNA for the CDR3: TGTGCCACCAGTGATTCCCCCCGACTAGGCCCGTACTACACCCAAGAGACCCAGTACTTC.

The chain links TRBV28 to TRBJ2-1; D might be TRBD2 (6 bases). Trimming left V 5 bases short and J 7 bases short, with 18 bases between. This CDR3 is 15 amino acids long. CDR1 is MDHEN, CDR2 SYDVKM, per germline. CDR3 sequence (DNA): TGTGCCAGCAGTCTAAGGCGGAGGGGCATGAATGAGCAGTTCTTC. Protein product: CASSLRRRGMNEQFF.

The V and J genes are TRBV19 and TRBJ1-5; 9 bases line up with TRBD1. Germline CDR1 reads LNHDA; CDR2 reads SQIVND (reference sequence). J lost 6 bases, V lost 3 bases, and 6 bases had no gene match. The CDR3 spans 15 residues. The CDR3 DNA sequence: TGTGCCAGTAGTATTGGGACAGGGCTTCTTCAGCCCCAGCATTTT. Residues: CASSIGTGLLQPQHF.

The V and J genes are TRBV21-1 and TRBJ1-2; TRBD1 reflects the table's D call only, with no check against the DNA. TRBV21-1 is a known pseudogene. The length of the CDR3 is 16 residues. CDR3 nucleotides: TGTGCCAGCGTCCTCTCGGGGACAGATCCTAACTATGGCTACACCTTC. Protein: CASVLSGTDPNYGYTF.

This clone has a handful of counts. V is TRBV15 and J is TRBJ2-7; TRBD1 aligns across 8 bases. CDR3 length equals 13 residues. The ends lost 3 bases at V and 5 bases at J; junction bases unmatched: 3. Per the germline V gene, CDR1 is LNHNV and CDR2 is YYDKDF (reference sequence). The CDR3 loop reads CATSRTGDDEQYF. The DNA of the CDR3 is TGTGCCACCAGCAGGACAGGGGATGACGAGCAGTACTTC.

In DNA form, the CDR3 reads TGTGCCAGCAGCTTTGAGGGGAACACTGAAGCTTTCTTT. Translating it yields CASSFEGNTEAFF. The V gene is TRBV7-2, the J gene TRBJ1-1; D call uncertain. The CDR3 has 13 amino acids. Trimming took off 3 bases at V and 1 base at J, with 6 bases between the two ends. Germline lookup yields CDR1 SGHTA and CDR2 FQGNSA.

The chain combines TRBV29-1 with TRBJ1-2; 7 positions match TRBD1. The CDR3 consists of 14 residues. Germline CDR1 and CDR2: SQVTM and ANQGSEA. The V gene end was trimmed by 4 bases and the J gene end by 3 bases; junction bases not matched to a gene: 8. The CDR3 is CSVAKQGYDYGYTF. In DNA form, the CDR3 reads TGCAGCGTTGCAAAACAGGGGTATGACTATGGCTACACCTTC.

The chain couples TRBV4-3 to TRBJ2-3; 12 nucleotides agree with TRBD2. V shed 4 bases, J shed 2 bases, and the junction held 1 base outside the gene matches. Germline CDR1 and CDR2: LGHNA and YSLEER. The CDR3 consists of 15 residues. The CDR3: CASSPSGRATDTQYF. As DNA, the CDR3 is TGCGCCAGCAGCCCTAGCGGGAGGGCCACAGATACGCAGTATTTT.

As concerns this clone: Other nucleotide sequences from this sample produce the same CDR3. The rearrangement joins TRBV5-6 to TRBJ2-2; 8 bases align to TRBD1. There are 15 residues in the CDR3. Germline CDR1 is SGHDT and CDR2 is YYEEEE. Unmatched junction bases numbered 4, after V lost 2 bases and J lost 4 bases. The CDR3 sequence is CASSFDRGGTGELFF. DNA for the CDR3: TGTGCCAGCAGCTTTGACAGGGGAGGCACCGGGGAGCTGTTTTTT.

V is TRBV18 and J is TRBJ2-7; the D gene is possibly TRBD1 (6 bases). Germline V gene sequence: CDR1 KGHSH, CDR2 LQKENI. Deletions cut 3 bases from V and 2 bases from J, with 11 bases between. The CDR3 covers 14 residues. The CDR3 DNA follows: TGTGCCAGCTCACCGGCGCGGACAGCCTACGAGCAGTACTTC. Encoded protein: CASSPARTAYEQYF.

The chain couples TRBV7-8 to TRBJ2-7; tentative D call: TRBD1 (5 bases). The CDR3 consists of 14 residues. Germline CDR1 is SGHVS and CDR2 is FQNEAQ. V was pared by 5 bases and J by 1 base, with 12 bases between. CDR3 in DNA: TGTGCCAGCAGCCCCCTTCGACAGTCCTACGAGCAGTACTTC. Translated: CASSPLRQSYEQYF.

This rearrangement joins TRBV7-6 to TRBJ1-2; a possible D gene is TRBD1 (6 bases). The CDR3 has 15 residues. V gave up 4 bases and J gave up 2 bases, with 14 bases separating them. Germline loops: CDR1 SGHVS, CDR2 FNYEAQ. This CDR3 is CASSSRTEPNYGYTF. The DNA of the CDR3 is TGTGCCAGCAGCTCTCGGACAGAACCAAACTATGGCTACACCTTC.

The chain combines TRBV19 with TRBJ1-1; 9 nucleotides line up with TRBD1. This CDR3 has 14 residues. The V gene's germline CDR1 is LNHDA and CDR2 SQIVND (reference sequence). V was pared by 4 bases and J by 6 bases, with 6 bases of the junction left unmatched. Here the CDR3 DNA reads TGTGCCAGTAGTACTACAGGGGGCATGGCTGAAGCTTTCTTT. Protein: CASSTTGGMAEAFF.

The genes are TRBV3-1 (or the pseudogene TRBV3-2) and TRBJ1-6; the D gene is possibly TRBD1 (5 bases). The CDR3 runs to 12 residues. CDR1 and CDR2 from the germline V gene are LGHDT and YNNKEL (reference sequence). Trimming removed 1 base from V and 14 bases from J, with 9 bases in between. The CDR3 DNA reads as TGTGCCAGCAGCCAAGGGAGGGGATCCCTCCACTTT. Its translation is CASSQGRGSLHF.

The chain recombines TRBV6-5 with TRBJ1-2; 9 bases agree with TRBD1. The CDR3 sequence is 14 residues long. After removal of 7 bases from V and 3 bases from J, the junction contained 6 bases not matched to a gene. Germline CDR1 is MNHEY and CDR2 is SVGAGI. CDR3 region: CASTRTGADYGYTF. DNA for the CDR3: TGTGCCAGCACCAGGACAGGGGCAGACTATGGCTACACCTTC.

The chain uses TRBV19 and TRBJ1-4; 8 nucleotides line up with TRBD1. Germline CDR1 reads LNHDA; CDR2 reads SQIVND (reference sequence). V shed 3 bases and J 2 bases; nucleotides not matched to a gene: 5. The CDR3 runs to 16 residues. The CDR3 here is CASSMAGGYTNEKLFF. The CDR3 region has the DNA TGTGCCAGTAGTATGGCAGGGGGCTACACTAATGAAAAACTGTTTTTT.

The chain employs TRBV29-1 and TRBJ2-3; 11 bases match TRBD2. J was trimmed by 4 bases and V by 4 bases; bases with no gene match: 4. Germline V gene lookup returns CDR1 SQVTM and CDR2 ANQGSEA. The CDR3 is 14 amino acids. The CDR3 loop is CSVVLAGGADTQYF. For the CDR3, the DNA is TGCAGCGTTGTGCTAGCGGGAGGCGCAGATACGCAGTATTTT.

The V and J genes are TRBV5-6 and TRBJ1-5, with 8 bases identical to TRBD1. The CDR3 length is 15 residues. The junction had 9 bases not matched to a gene; V was cut back by 4 bases and J by 6 bases. Germline V gives CDR1 SGHDT, CDR2 YYEEEE. The CDR3 is CASSKDRGLFQPQHF. CDR3 bases: TGTGCCAGCAGCAAAGACAGGGGATTGTTTCAGCCCCAGCATTTT.

This clone was recorded only once. Here the CDR3 reads CASSGQGMNQPQHF. The CDR3 DNA reads TGTGCCAGCAGCGGACAGGGGATGAATCAGCCCCAGCATTTT. The chain carries TRBV9 and TRBJ1-5; 8 bases align to TRBD1. Germline CDR1 SGDLS, CDR2 YYNGEE. The CDR3 is made up of 14 amino acids. V gave up 3 bases and J gave up 4 bases; unmatched junction bases: 3.

The chain joins TRBV6-2 or TRBV6-3 to TRBJ2-7, with 7 bases matching TRBD1. The CDR3 contains 14 residues. The trim removed 4 bases at V and 3 bases at J, leaving 6 bases unmatched. CDR1 and CDR2 from the germline V gene are MNHEY and SVGEGT. The CDR3 loop reads CASSSPGQIYEQYF. CDR3 nucleotides: TGTGCCAGCAGTTCACCGGGACAGATCTACGAGCAGTACTTC.